This T cell receptor beta chain was recorded in a study of blood T cells in healthy people across ages (dated by TCRdb to between 2015 and 2017). At the level of the whole study: In model experiments, roughly one uniquely barcoded TCR beta cDNA molecule per two T cells was captured by template switching. Age-related changes in TCR beta repertoire diversity were measured in the study by deep sequencing normalized with unique cDNA molecular identifiers. The study analyzed two additional independent replicas of 1 million unique cDNA reads from the same blood draw for two donors, one aged 18 to 30 and one aged 80 or older. To avoid experimental bias, donors of different ages were randomly spread across the sequencing lanes. The donors were divided into four age groups: young (average roughly 17 years), middle-aged (about 41), aged (approximately 62) and long-lived (more than 75).

V is cut by 3 bases and J by 8 bases, and the space between the germline ends is 20 bases. Reading the germline V gene gives CDR1 SGHRS and CDR2 YFSETQ. There are 15 amino acids in the CDR3, from cysteine to phenylalanine inclusive. Only the CDR3 DNA stays, 45 bases, in frame from base 1. The donors were some 36 Caucasian individuals from Russia, aged 6 to 90 years, who were systemically healthy. Each donor gave ten milliliters of peripheral blood, drawn into EDTA-treated Vacutainer tubes. Ficoll-Paque density-gradient centrifugation was used to isolate PBMCs, with at least 6.5 million per sample. Total RNA was extracted from PBMCs with Trizol reagent, with at least 5.5 micrograms obtained per sample. For every donor, flow cytometry on a PBMC aliquot measured the percentage of naive CD45RAhigh/CD27high T cells. Libraries were built with 5' RACE. TCRdb lists the instrument as Illumina HiSeq 2500. A second about 6 to 11 cycle PCR used a sample-barcoded 5' primer and a J-beta primer mix. Each TCR beta cDNA molecule received a unique molecular identifier from a template-switch 5' adaptor carrying 12 random nucleotides. Each sample yielded at least 2.5 million CDR3-containing paired-end reads. First-strand cDNA was synthesized from all RNA with the Mint cDNA synthesis kit, primed by a TRBC-specific oligonucleotide. After uracil-DNA glycosylase treatment, a first 18-cycle PCR used universal primers M1SS and BC2_uni_R on all cDNA. Per the authors' processing: For normalization, 1 million high-quality reads were randomly selected from each sample, with every read carrying a distinct molecular identifier. Reads sharing molecular identifiers were discarded rather than binned into consensus sequences. MiTCR, with a Q25 quality threshold and the strictest error-elimination algorithm, was used for CDR3 identification, clonotype clustering and error correction. A nonparametric unseen species model with Euler transformation was used to estimate a lower bound on total TCR beta diversity. The public reads were reanalyzed by TCRdb: fastp trimming at Q25, MiXCR alignment, in-frame beta chains only. Each record represents a unique CDR3 protein, reported with the most common genes and DNA among its rows. TCRdb, not the authors, supplied the V and J calls. The sample yields hundreds of thousands of distinct CDR3 sequences; 40% to 50% were counted once. About 30% of the sample is in the top ten clones.

On this clonotype: What antigen it recognizes has not been identified. No much larger clone exists at a distance of one base, and base qualities are not known.

Overall study outcomes, separate from this receptor: Conclusive comparison of naive and antigen-experienced compartments was prevented by the profiling of bulk unsorted PBMCs. The CMV infection status of donors was not known, potentially confounding age-related changes in expanded clonotypes. Estimates of total diversity based on one million sequenced T cells were considered lower bounds and underestimates. As age increased, observed TCR beta diversity per million T cells dropped in a roughly linear way, and a significant reduction was already evident by age approximately 40. There was a strong correlation between observed TCR beta diversity and the percentage of naive T cells measured by flow cytometry. Compared with the aged group, the long-lived group had more naive CD4+ T cells, fewer expanded clones and increased TCR diversity, suggesting age selection.

The receptor chain draws on TRBV5-1 and TRBJ1-2; no D segment can be confidently identified. Source material: blood. The source is a man at least 80 years old in good health. The CDR3 here reads CASSWGVVASEGYTF. In nucleotides, the sequence is TGCGCCAGCAGCTGGGGTGTAGTGGCTTCGGAAGGCTACACCTTC. When the CDR3 is completed using the reference TRBV5-1 and TRBJ1-2 genes on either side, the full variable domain is KAGVTQTPRYLIKTRGQQVTLSCSPISGHRSVSWYQQTPGQGLQFLFEYFSETQRNKGNFPGRFSGRQFSNSRSEMNVSTLELGDSALYLCASSWGVVASEGYTFGSGTRLTVV.